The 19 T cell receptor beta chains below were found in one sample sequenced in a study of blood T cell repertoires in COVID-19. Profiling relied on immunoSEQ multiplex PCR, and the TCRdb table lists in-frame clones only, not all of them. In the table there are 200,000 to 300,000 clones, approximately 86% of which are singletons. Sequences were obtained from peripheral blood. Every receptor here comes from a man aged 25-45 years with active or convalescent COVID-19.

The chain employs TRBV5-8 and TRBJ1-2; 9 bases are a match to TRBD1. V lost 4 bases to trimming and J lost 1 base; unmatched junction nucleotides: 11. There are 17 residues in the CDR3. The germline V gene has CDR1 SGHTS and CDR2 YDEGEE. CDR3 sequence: CASSVSGTGLRNYGYTF. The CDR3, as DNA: TGTGCCAGCAGCGTTTCCGGGACAGGGTTACGTAACTATGGCTACACCTTC.

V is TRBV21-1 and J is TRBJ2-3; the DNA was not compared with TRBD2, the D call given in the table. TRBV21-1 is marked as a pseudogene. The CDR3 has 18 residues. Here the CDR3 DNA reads TGTGCCAGCAGCAAAGAATATGGAGGAGAGAGTAGCACAGATACGCAGTATTTT. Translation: CASSKEYGGESSTDTQYF.

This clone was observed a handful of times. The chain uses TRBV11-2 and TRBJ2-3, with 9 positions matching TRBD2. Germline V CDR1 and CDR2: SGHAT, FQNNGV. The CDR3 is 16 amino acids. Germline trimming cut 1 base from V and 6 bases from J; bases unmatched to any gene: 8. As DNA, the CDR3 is TGTGCCAGCAGCTTAGTAGGCGGGGGGGCCTGGGATACGCAGTATTTT. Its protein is CASSLVGGGAWDTQYF.

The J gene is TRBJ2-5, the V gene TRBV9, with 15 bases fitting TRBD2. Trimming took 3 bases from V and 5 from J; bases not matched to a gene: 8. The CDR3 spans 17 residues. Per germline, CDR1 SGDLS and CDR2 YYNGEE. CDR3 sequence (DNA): TGTGCCAGCAGCGCCCGGACTAGCGGGGGGGCGGAGGAGACCCAGTACTTC. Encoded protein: CASSARTSGGAEETQYF. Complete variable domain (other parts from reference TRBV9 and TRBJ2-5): DSGVTQTPKHLITATGQRVTLRCSPRSGDLSVYWYQQSLDQGLQFLIQYYNGEERAKGNILERFSAQQFPDLHSELNLSSLELGDSALYFCASSARTSGGAEETQYFGPGTRLLVL.

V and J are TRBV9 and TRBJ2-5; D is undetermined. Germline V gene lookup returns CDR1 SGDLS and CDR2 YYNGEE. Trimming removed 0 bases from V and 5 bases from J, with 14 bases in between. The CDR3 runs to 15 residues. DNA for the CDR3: TGTGCCAGCAGCGTAGGTGAGCCGGGTATCGAGACCCAGTACTTC. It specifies CASSVGEPGIETQYF.

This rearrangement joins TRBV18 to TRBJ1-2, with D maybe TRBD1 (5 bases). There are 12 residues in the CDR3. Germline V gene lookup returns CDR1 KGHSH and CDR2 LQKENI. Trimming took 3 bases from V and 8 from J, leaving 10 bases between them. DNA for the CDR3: TGTGCCAGCTCACCTGGGCAGGGAGGCTACACCTTC. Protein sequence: CASSPGQGGYTF.

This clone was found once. CDR3 nucleotides: TGTGCCAGCAGTTTAGGAACCGGGACTAGTCGGTATTTT. Translation gives CASSLGTGTSRYF. This chain links TRBV27 with TRBJ2-3; 8 positions agree with TRBD2. Trimming cost V 2 bases and J 14 bases; bases outside gene matches: 9. Per the germline V gene, CDR1 is MNHEY and CDR2 is SMNVEV (reference sequence). This CDR3 has 13 amino acids.

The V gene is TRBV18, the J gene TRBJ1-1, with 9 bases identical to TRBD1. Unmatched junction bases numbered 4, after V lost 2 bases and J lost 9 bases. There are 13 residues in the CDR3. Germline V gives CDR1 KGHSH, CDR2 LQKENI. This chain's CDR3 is CASSPGDRVKAFF. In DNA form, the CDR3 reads TGTGCCAGCTCACCAGGGGACAGGGTAAAAGCTTTCTTT.

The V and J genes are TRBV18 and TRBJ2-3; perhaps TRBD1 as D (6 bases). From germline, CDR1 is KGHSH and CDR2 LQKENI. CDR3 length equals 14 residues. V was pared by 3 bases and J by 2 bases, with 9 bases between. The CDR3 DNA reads TGTGCCAGCTCACCGGACAGACTCACAGATACGCAGTATTTT. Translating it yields CASSPDRLTDTQYF.

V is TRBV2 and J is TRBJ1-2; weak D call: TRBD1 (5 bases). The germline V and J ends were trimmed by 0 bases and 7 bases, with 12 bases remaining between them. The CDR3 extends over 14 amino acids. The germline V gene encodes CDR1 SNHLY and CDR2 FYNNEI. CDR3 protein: CASSEASGLRGYTF. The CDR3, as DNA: TGTGCCAGCAGTGAAGCATCAGGGTTGCGTGGCTACACCTTC.

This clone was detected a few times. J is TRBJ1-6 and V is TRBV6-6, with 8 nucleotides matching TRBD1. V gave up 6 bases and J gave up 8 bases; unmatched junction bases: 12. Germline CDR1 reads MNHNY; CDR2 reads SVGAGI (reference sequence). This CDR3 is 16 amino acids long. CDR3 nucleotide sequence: TGTGCCAGCAGCCCAAAGGACAGGGCCGCGTATTCACCCCTCCACTTT. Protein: CASSPKDRAAYSPLHF.

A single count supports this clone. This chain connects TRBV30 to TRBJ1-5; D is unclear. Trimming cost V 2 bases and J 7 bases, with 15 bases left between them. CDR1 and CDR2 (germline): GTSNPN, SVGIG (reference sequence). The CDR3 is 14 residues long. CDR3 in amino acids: CAWSTIGQRQPQHF. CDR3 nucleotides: TGTGCCTGGAGTACGATTGGGCAACGGCAGCCCCAGCATTTT.

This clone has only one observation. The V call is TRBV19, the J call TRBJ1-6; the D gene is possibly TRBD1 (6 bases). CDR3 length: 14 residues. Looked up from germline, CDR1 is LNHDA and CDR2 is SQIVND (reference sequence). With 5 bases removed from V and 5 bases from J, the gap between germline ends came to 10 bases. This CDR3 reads CASSLTGNNSPLHF. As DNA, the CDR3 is TGTGCCAGTAGTCTGACAGGAAATAATTCACCCCTCCACTTT.

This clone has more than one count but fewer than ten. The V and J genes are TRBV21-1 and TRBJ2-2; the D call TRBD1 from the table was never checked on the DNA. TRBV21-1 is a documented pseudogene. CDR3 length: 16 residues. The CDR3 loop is CASSKAQGANTGELFF. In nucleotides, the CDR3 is TGTGCCAGCAGCAAAGCACAGGGAGCGAACACCGGGGAGCTGTTTTTT.

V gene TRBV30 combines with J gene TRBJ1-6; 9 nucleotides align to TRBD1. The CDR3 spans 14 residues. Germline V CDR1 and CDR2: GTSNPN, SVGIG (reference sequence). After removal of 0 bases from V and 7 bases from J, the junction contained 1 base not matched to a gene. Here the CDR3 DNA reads TGTGCCTGGAGTGTAGACAGGGGGAATTCACCCCTCCACTTT. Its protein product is CAWSVDRGNSPLHF.

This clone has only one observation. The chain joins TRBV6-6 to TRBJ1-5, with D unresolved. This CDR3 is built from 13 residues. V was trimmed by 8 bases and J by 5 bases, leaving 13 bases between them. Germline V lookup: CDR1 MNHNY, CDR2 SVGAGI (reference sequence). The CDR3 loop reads CASQRAIDQPQHF. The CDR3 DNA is TGTGCCAGCCAGAGGGCTATCGATCAGCCCCAGCATTTT.

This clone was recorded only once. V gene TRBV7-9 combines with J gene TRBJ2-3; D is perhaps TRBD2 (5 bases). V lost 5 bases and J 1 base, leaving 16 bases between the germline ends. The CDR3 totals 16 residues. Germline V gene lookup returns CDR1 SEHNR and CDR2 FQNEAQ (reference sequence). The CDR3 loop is CASSQGGALGTDTQYF. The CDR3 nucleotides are TGTGCCAGCAGCCAAGGAGGCGCATTGGGCACAGATACGCAGTATTTT. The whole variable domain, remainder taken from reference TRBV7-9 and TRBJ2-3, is DTGVSQNPRHKITKRGQNVTFRCDPISEHNRLYWYRQTLGQGPEFLTYFQNEAQLEKSRLLSDRFSAERPKGSFSTLEIQRTEQGDSAMYLCASSQGGALGTDTQYFGPGTRLTVL.

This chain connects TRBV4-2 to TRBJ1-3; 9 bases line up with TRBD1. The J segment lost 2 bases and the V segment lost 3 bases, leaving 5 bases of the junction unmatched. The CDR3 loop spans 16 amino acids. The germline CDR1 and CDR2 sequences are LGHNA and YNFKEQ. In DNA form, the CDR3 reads TGTGCCAGCAGCCACGAACAGGGGGCCACTGGAAACACCATATATTTT. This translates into CASSHEQGATGNTIYF.

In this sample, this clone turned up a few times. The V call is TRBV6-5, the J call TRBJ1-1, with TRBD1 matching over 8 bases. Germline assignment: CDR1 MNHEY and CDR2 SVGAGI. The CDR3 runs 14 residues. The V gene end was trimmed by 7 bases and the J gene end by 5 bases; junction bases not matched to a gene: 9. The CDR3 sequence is CASKGQAIDTEAFF. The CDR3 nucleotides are TGTGCCAGCAAGGGACAGGCGATTGATACTGAAGCTTTCTTT.